This T cell receptor beta chain was captured by sequencing in a study of blood T cell repertoires in COVID-19. Study context: From the United States, Italy and Spain came samples of acute and convalescent COVID-19. T cells, B-cell-depleted T cells, or PBMCs supplied cDNA or gDNA.

Authors' methods: For nucleated cells, counts were estimated from reference gene primer amplification. Here immunoSEQ multiplex PCR was the method, and the copy in TCRdb shows in-frame clones only, minus some. V and J calls and clone size are copied from that table; D and trimming were computed from the DNA. The sample lists more than 70,000 clones; roughly four fifths were seen once. The CDR3 sequence is 18 residues long. The germline V gene has CDR1 KGHSH and CDR2 LQKENI. The V and J ends lost 3 bases and 2 bases respectively, with 22 bases between them. Sequencing was performed on peripheral blood. The chain couples TRBV18 to TRBJ1-1; D is possibly TRBD1 (6 bases). The sequence was obtained from a woman aged 65 to 85 with acute or convalescent COVID-19. The CDR3 region has the DNA TGTGCCAGCTCACCCAACCGGGACATCAGCGGGAAAAACACTGAAGCTTTCTTT. Protein product: CASSPNRDISGKNTEAFF.